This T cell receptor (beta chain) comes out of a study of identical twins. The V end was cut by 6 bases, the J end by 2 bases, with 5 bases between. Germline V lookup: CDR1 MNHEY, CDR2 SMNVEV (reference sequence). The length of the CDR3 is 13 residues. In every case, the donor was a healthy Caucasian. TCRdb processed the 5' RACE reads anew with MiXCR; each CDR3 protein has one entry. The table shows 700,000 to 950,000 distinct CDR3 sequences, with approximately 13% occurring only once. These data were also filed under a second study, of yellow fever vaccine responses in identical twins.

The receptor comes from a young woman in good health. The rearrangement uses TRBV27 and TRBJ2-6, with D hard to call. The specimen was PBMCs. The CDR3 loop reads CASRTTGANVLTF. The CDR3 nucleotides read TGTGCCAGCAGAACCACTGGGGCCAACGTCCTGACTTTC. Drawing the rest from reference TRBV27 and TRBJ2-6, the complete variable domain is EAQVTQNPRYLITVTGKKLTVTCSQNMNHEYMSWYRQDPGLGLRQIYYSMNVEVTDKGDVPEGYKVSRKEKRNFPLILESPSPNQTSLYFCASRTTGANVLTFGAGSRLTVL.